The 21 T cell receptor beta chains listed next were all sequenced from one sample in a study of monozygotic twins with inflammatory bowel disease. With the 5' RACE reads reprocessed, TCRdb shows one record per CDR3 protein and no DNA. Its table lists roughly 150,000 distinct CDR3 sequences. The specimen was blood. The receptor set was obtained from a human donor with ulcerative colitis or Crohn's disease, or a healthy co-twin of an affected twin (not recorded which).

The V call is TRBV4-1, the J call TRBJ2-1; TCRdb returns TRBD1, unconfirmable since there is no DNA. CDR1 and CDR2 (germline): MGHRA, YSYEKL. The CDR3 loop spans 16 amino acids. CDR3 sequence: CASSQEGRGAYNEQFF.

The V gene is TRBV28, the J gene TRBJ2-7; checking the TCRdb D call of TRBD1 is not possible without DNA. The germline gives CDR1 MDHEN, CDR2 SYDVKM. The CDR3 is made up of 14 amino acids. CDR3 in amino acids: CASRTTGLSYEQYF.

The chain links TRBV5-1 to TRBJ2-5; TCRdb reports TRBD1, a call that lacks DNA to check it against. Germline V gene sequence: CDR1 SGHRS, CDR2 YFSETQ. This CDR3 region has 16 residues. CDR3 loop: CASSLASVGGQETQYF.

The chain couples TRBV7-2 to TRBJ2-3; the TCRdb D gene call, TRBD1, has no DNA to confirm it. Germline CDR1 and CDR2: SGHTA and FQGNSA. CDR3 length: 14 residues. CDR3 loop: CASSFQGASDTQYF.

CDR3: CASSFWTNEKLFF. This chain joins TRBV5-6 and TRBJ1-4. The CDR3 totals 13 residues. Looked up from germline, CDR1 is SGHDT and CDR2 is YYEEEE.

The chain links TRBV3-1 to TRBJ2-7. The germline V gene encodes CDR1 LGHDT and CDR2 YNNKEL (reference sequence). The CDR3 is made up of 16 amino acids. CDR3 loop: CASSQALAATPYEQYF.

The chain uses TRBV6-2 or TRBV6-3 and TRBJ2-1; the TRBD1 assignment by TCRdb is unverifiable without DNA. Germline-derived CDR1 and CDR2 are MNHEY and SVGEGT. The CDR3 runs to 15 residues. This chain's CDR3 is CASSYSRGRGSEQFF.

The V gene is TRBV20-1, the J gene TRBJ1-1; the D call of TRBD1 rests on TCRdb alone, since no DNA is present to check it. Per the germline V gene, CDR1 is DFQATT and CDR2 is SNEGSKA (reference sequence). This CDR3 contains 18 residues. The CDR3 loop is CSATGTGGGTLMNTEAFF.

This rearrangement joins TRBV19 to TRBJ2-1; the TCRdb D gene call, TRBD2, has no DNA to confirm it. The CDR3 contains 15 residues. The germline CDR1 and CDR2 sequences are LNHDA and SQIVND (reference sequence). The CDR3 region is CASSPTSGGALEQFF.

The V gene is TRBV20-1, the J gene TRBJ2-5; TCRdb selects TRBD2, and the lack of DNA leaves this call unchecked. Germline CDR1 DFQATT, CDR2 SNEGSKA (reference sequence). CDR3 length equals 15 residues. CDR3 residues: CSARSRTSGGQTQYF.

The chain is built from TRBV10-3 and TRBJ1-6; with no DNA, the TCRdb D assignment of TRBD1 cannot be verified. CDR1 and CDR2 from the germline V gene are ENHRY and SYGVKD. The CDR3 is 14 residues long. CDR3: CAISRTGDNSPLHF.

This chain connects TRBV6-5 to TRBJ1-3; TCRdb designates TRBD1, a call that cannot be tested without DNA. The CDR3 is 16 residues long. Per germline, CDR1 MNHEY and CDR2 SVGAGI. The CDR3 sequence: CASINIQGARGNTIYF.

The chain uses TRBV20-1 and TRBJ2-3; TCRdb reports TRBD1, a call that lacks DNA to check it against. CDR3 length: 16 amino acids. Germline CDR1 DFQATT, CDR2 SNEGSKA (reference sequence). CDR3 protein: CSARINWDRGEDTQYF.

The genes are TRBV5-1 and TRBJ1-2; with no DNA, the TCRdb D assignment of TRBD1 cannot be verified. From germline, CDR1 is SGHRS and CDR2 YFSETQ. This CDR3 is built from 14 residues. The CDR3 sequence is CASSPGTDNYGYTF.

V is TRBV7-2 and J is TRBJ1-5. There are 14 residues in the CDR3. The germline V gene has CDR1 SGHTA and CDR2 FQGNSA. The CDR3 loop is CASSLYGSNQPQHF.

This chain uses TRBV5-6 with TRBJ2-5; TCRdb's D call, TRBD2, is unchecked because there is no DNA. Germline V gene data show CDR1 as SGHDT and CDR2 as YYEEEE. The CDR3 has 17 amino acids. Here the CDR3 reads CASSPTTAGIFQETQYF.

The chain has TRBV19 and TRBJ2-5; TCRdb's D call, TRBD1, is unchecked because there is no DNA. The CDR3 loop spans 13 amino acids. Germline-derived CDR1 and CDR2 are LNHDA and SQIVND (reference sequence). CDR3 sequence: CASSIQGVETQYF. Based on the CDR3 plus reference TRBV19 and TRBJ2-5, the full variable domain is DGGITQSPKYLFRKEGQNVTLSCEQNLNHDAMYWYRQDPGQGLRLIYYSQIVNDFQKGDIAEGYSVSREKKESFPLTVTSAQKNPTAFYLCASSIQGVETQYFGPGTRLLVL.

This chain connects TRBV18 to TRBJ2-4; lacking DNA, the TRBD1 call made by TCRdb goes unchecked. There are 16 residues in the CDR3. The germline V gene encodes CDR1 KGHSH and CDR2 LQKENI. The CDR3 here is CASSPTGGKIKNIQYF.

The CDR3 region is CSVVAPLTGELFF. The chain has TRBV29-1 and TRBJ2-2; TCRdb's D call of TRBD2 is untestable without DNA. Germline CDR1 and CDR2: SQVTM and ANQGSEA. The CDR3 runs 13 residues.

The CDR3 reads CAWSPYTRSENNMNTEAFF. The chain is built from TRBV30 and TRBJ1-1. CDR1 GTSNPN and CDR2 SVGIG come from the germline V gene (reference sequence). The CDR3 has 19 amino acids. The full variable domain, with the rest looked up from reference TRBV30 and TRBJ1-1, is SQTIHQWPATLVQPVGSPLSLECTVEGTSNPNLYWYRQAAGRGLQLLFYSVGIGQISSEVPQNLSASRPQDRQFILSSKKLLLSDSGFYLCAWSPYTRSENNMNTEAFFGQGTRLTVV.

The chain carries TRBV6-2 or TRBV6-3 and TRBJ2-7. Germline CDR1 is MNHEY and CDR2 is SVGEGT. The CDR3 is made up of 13 amino acids. The CDR3 protein is CASTMTETYEQYF.